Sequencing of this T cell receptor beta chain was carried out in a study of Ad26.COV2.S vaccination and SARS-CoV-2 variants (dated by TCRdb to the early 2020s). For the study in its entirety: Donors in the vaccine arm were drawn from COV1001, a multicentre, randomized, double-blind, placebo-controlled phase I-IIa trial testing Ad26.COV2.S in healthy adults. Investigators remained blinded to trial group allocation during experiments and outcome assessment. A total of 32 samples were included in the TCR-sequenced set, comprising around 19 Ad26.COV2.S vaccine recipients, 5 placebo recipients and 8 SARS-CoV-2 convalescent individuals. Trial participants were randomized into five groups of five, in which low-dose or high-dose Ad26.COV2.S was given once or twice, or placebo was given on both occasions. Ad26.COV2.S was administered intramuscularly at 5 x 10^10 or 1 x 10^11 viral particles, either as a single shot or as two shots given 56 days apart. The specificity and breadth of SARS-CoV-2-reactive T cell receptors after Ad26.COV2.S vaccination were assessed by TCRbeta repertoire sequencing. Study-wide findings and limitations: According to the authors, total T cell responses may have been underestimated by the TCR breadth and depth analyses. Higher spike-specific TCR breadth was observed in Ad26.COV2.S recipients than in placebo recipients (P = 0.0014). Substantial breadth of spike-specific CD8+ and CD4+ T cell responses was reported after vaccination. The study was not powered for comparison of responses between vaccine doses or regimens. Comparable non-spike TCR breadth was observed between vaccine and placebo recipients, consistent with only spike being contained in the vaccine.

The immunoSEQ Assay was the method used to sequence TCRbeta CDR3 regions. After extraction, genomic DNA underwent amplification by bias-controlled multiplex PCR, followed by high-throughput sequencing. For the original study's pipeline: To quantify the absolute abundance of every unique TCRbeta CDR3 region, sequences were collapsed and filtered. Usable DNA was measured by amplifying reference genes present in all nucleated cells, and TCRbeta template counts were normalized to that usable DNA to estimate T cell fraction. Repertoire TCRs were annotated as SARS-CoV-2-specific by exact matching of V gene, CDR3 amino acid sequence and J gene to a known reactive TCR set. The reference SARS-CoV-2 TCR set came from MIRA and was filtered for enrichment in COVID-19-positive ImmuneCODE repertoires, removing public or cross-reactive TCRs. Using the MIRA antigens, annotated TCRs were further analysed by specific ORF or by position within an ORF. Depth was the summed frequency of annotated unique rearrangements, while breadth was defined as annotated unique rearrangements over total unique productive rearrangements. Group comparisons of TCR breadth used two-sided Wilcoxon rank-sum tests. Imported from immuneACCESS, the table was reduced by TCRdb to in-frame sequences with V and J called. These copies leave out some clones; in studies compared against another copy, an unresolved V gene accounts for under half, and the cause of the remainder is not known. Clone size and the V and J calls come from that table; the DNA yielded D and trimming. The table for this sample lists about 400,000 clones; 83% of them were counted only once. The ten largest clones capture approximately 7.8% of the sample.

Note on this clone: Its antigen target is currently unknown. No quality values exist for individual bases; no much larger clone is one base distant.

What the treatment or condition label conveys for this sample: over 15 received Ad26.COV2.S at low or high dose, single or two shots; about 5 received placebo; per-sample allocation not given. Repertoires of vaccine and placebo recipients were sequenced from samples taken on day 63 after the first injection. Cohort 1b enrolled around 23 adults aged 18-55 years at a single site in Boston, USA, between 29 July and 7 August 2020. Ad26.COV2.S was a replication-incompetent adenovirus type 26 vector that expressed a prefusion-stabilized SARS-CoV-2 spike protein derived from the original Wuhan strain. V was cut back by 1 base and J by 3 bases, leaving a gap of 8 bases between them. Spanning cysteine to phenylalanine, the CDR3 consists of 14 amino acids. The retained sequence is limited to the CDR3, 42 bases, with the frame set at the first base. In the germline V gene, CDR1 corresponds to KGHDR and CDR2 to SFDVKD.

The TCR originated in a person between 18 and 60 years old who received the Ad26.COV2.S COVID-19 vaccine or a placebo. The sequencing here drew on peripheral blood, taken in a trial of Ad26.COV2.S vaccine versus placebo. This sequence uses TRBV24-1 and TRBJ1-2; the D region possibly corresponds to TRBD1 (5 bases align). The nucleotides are TGTGCCACCAGTGATTTAGGCAGGGACTATGGCTACACCTTC. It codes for CATSDLGRDYGYTF.